The 26 T cell receptor beta chains given below trace back to one sample, sequenced in a study of CD8+ T cells in alopecia areata. Sequencing used cDNA as its template, made by extracting RNA and reverse transcribing it. Generated by immunoSEQ multiplex PCR, the TCRdb table keeps only in-frame clones and is missing some. The top ten clones hold about 2.4% of a sample with about 210,000 clones, less than 45% of them seen once. As for treatment: oral pan-JAK inhibitor, 5-10 mg twice daily. Source: CD4+ T cells sorted from blood, taken around week 36, from a patient treated with tofacitinib. These receptor sequences come from a human donor with alopecia areata.

V and J are TRBV10-3 and TRBJ2-2; D not certain. The germline V and J ends were trimmed by 3 bases and 5 bases, with 1 base remaining between them. This CDR3 has 11 amino acids. Germline V lookup: CDR1 ENHRY, CDR2 SYGVKD. The CDR3 spells CAISDTGELFF. CDR3 bases: TGTGCCATCAGTGATACCGGGGAGCTGTTTTTT.

The chain joins TRBV2 to TRBJ2-3, with TRBD1 matching 8 bases. There are 16 residues in the CDR3. Germline V lookup: CDR1 SNHLY, CDR2 FYNNEI. Unmatched junction bases numbered 6, after V lost 1 base and J lost 3 bases. CDR3 in amino acids: CASSEERTGYTDTQYF. CDR3 DNA sequence: TGTGCCAGCAGTGAAGAGAGGACAGGGTATACAGATACGCAGTATTTT.

The gene calls are TRBV5-1 and TRBJ2-1; a weak D match, TRBD1 (6 bases). The CDR3 is made up of 19 amino acids. In germline, CDR1 is SGHRS, CDR2 YFSETQ. The V gene lost 0 bases and the J gene lost 5 bases, with 24 bases spanning the gap. The CDR3 is CASSLGVPHVIQGNNEQFF. The CDR3 DNA is TGCGCCAGCAGCTTGGGGGTCCCACATGTTATACAGGGAAACAATGAGCAGTTCTTC.

The chain has TRBV29-1 and TRBJ1-5, with D maybe TRBD1 (5 bases). The CDR3 has 13 amino acids. Germline V gene lookup returns CDR1 SQVTM and CDR2 ANQGSEA. V lost 6 bases and J 4 bases, leaving 13 bases between the germline ends. CDR3 in amino acids: CSVGDGINQPQHF. CDR3 DNA sequence: TGCAGCGTAGGGGACGGAATTAATCAGCCCCAGCATTTT.

The chain combines TRBV7-2 with TRBJ2-3; possible D gene TRBD2, 7 bases. Trimming took off 5 bases at V and 1 base at J, with 16 bases between the two ends. The CDR3 sequence is 16 residues long. Germline V CDR1 and CDR2: SGHTA, FQGNSA. This chain's CDR3 is CASSPSTGRGTDTQYF. DNA of the CDR3: TGTGCCAGCAGCCCCAGCACAGGGAGGGGCACAGATACGCAGTATTTT.

There are a few counts of this clone. The chain links TRBV6-6 to TRBJ1-4; D remains unclear. The germline gives CDR1 MNHNY, CDR2 SVGAGI (reference sequence). Deletions cut 10 bases from V and 1 base from J, with 16 bases between. The CDR3 is 15 residues long. In DNA, the CDR3 is TGTGCCACTCGAGGGCGGGTGATAACTAATGAAAAACTGTTTTTT. Its protein is CATRGRVITNEKLFF.

This chain uses TRBV19 with TRBJ2-6; D is unresolved. Germline CDR1 is LNHDA and CDR2 is SQIVND (reference sequence). CDR3 length equals 15 residues. Trimming left V 5 bases short and J 0 bases short, with 8 bases between. The DNA of the CDR3 is TGTGCCAGTAGTGACGATAGCTCTGGGGCCAACGTCCTGACTTTC. Translation: CASSDDSSGANVLTF.

This sequence joins TRBV5-1 and TRBJ1-1; no clear D. Per the germline V gene, CDR1 is SGHRS and CDR2 is YFSETQ. CDR3 length equals 14 residues. V was pared by 0 bases and J by 4 bases, with 10 bases between. The CDR3 loop reads CASSLGGWSTEAFF. CDR3 in DNA: TGCGCCAGCAGCTTGGGGGGATGGAGCACTGAAGCTTTCTTT.

Only a few counts were recorded for this clone. V usage is TRBV5-1 and J usage is TRBJ2-6; D gene ambiguous. The CDR3 runs 15 residues. V gave up 0 bases and J gave up 3 bases, with 7 bases separating them. Germline V gives CDR1 SGHRS, CDR2 YFSETQ. DNA for the CDR3: TGCGCCAGCAGCTTGGGAGGTGGTGGGGCCAACGTCCTGACTTTC. Residues: CASSLGGGGANVLTF.

The CDR3 sequence: CAWTRYYNEKLFF. The CDR3 bases are TGTGCCTGGACCCGGTATTATAATGAAAAACTGTTTTTT. This rearrangement joins TRBV30 to TRBJ1-4; D remains unclear. The CDR3 is 13 amino acids. Deletions cut 4 bases from V and 4 bases from J, with 10 bases between. Germline V gene lookup returns CDR1 GTSNPN and CDR2 SVGIG (reference sequence).

The chain has TRBV28 and TRBJ2-3; D gene unclear. Germline V gene data show CDR1 as MDHEN and CDR2 as SYDVKM. The CDR3 runs to 12 residues. With 6 bases removed from V and 5 bases from J, the gap between germline ends came to 9 bases. CDR3 residues: CASRRDQDTQYF. CDR3 sequence (DNA): TGTGCCAGCAGGCGAGATCAAGATACGCAGTATTTT.

The chain combines TRBV2 with TRBJ2-7, with 13 bases aligning to TRBD2. With V trimmed by 4 bases and J by 4 bases, 4 bases remained unmatched. The CDR3 covers 15 residues. The germline CDR1 and CDR2 sequences are SNHLY and FYNNEI. CDR3 bases: TGTGCCAGCAGTGGAAGGACTAGCGGGAGTTACGAGCAGTACTTC. Its translation: CASSGRTSGSYEQYF.

As DNA, the CDR3 is TGTGCCAGCAGTTACTCGTTTCGGGGTGAAGCTTTCTTT. Protein sequence: CASSYSFRGEAFF. The chain links TRBV6-5 to TRBJ1-1; D is unclear. Trimming removed 0 bases at V and 7 bases at J, with 9 bases between. Germline loops: CDR1 MNHEY, CDR2 SVGAGI. CDR3 length equals 13 residues.

The V and J genes are TRBV5-1 and TRBJ1-5; D uncertain. Per the germline V gene, CDR1 is SGHRS and CDR2 is YFSETQ. The CDR3 runs to 15 residues. Trimming took off 1 base at V and 0 bases at J, with 8 bases between the two ends. This CDR3 reads CASSLSGVSNQPQHF. The CDR3, as DNA: TGCGCCAGCAGCTTGTCCGGGGTTAGCAATCAGCCCCAGCATTTT.

This clone was seen more than once but under ten times. The rearrangement uses TRBV15 and TRBJ2-5; D remains unclear. Deletions cut 0 bases from V and 6 bases from J, with 11 bases between. This CDR3 is built from 14 residues. Germline V gives CDR1 LNHNV, CDR2 YYDKDF (reference sequence). The CDR3: CATSRDGQAKTQYF. The CDR3 DNA sequence: TGTGCCACCAGCAGAGATGGGCAGGCCAAGACCCAGTACTTC.

The V call is TRBV20-1, the J call TRBJ1-2; D is unresolved. The germline V gene encodes CDR1 DFQATT and CDR2 SNEGSKA (reference sequence). V lost 2 bases and J 8 bases, leaving 9 bases between the germline ends. This CDR3 is 11 amino acids long. The CDR3 region is CSARTYPGYTF. In DNA form, the CDR3 reads TGCAGTGCTAGAACCTACCCAGGCTACACCTTC.

The chain recombines TRBV5-1 with TRBJ2-5, with a tentative D call TRBD1 (5 bases). Germline CDR1 SGHRS, CDR2 YFSETQ. The length of the CDR3 is 15 residues. The V end lost 1 base, the J end lost 4 bases, and 14 bases lay between the germline ends. CDR3 residues: CASSLIQGGVETQYF. Written as DNA, the CDR3 is TGCGCCAGCAGCTTGATTCAGGGCGGTGTAGAGACCCAGTACTTC.

The V gene is TRBV2, the J gene TRBJ1-2; no clear D. CDR1 SNHLY and CDR2 FYNNEI come from the germline V gene. CDR3 length equals 12 residues. The germline V and J ends were trimmed by 6 bases and 8 bases, with 13 bases remaining between them. CDR3 in DNA: TGTGCCAGCAGCCTAGGCCCTAGGGGCTACACCTTC. Its translation: CASSLGPRGYTF.

The chain recombines TRBV30 with TRBJ1-3, with D hard to call. CDR3 length equals 14 residues. In germline, CDR1 is GTSNPN, CDR2 SVGIG (reference sequence). Trimming shortened V by 5 bases and J by 0 bases, and 11 bases separated the two germline ends. The DNA for the CDR3 is TGTGCCTGGGTGAGGGTCGGCTCTGGAAACACCATATATTTT. Amino acids: CAWVRVGSGNTIYF.

The chain links TRBV29-1 to TRBJ2-2; a weak D match, TRBD1 (5 bases). Germline CDR1 reads SQVTM; CDR2 reads ANQGSEA. The V end lost 7 bases, the J end lost 0 bases, and 9 bases lay between the germline ends. The CDR3 totals 13 residues. CDR3 region: CSALTANTGELFF. For the CDR3, the DNA is TGCAGCGCCTTGACAGCGAACACCGGGGAGCTGTTTTTT.

CDR3 bases: TGTGCCAGAATAATCGGGGAGACCCAGTACTTC. Amino acids: CARIIGETQYF. The chain recombines TRBV6-4 with TRBJ2-5; D is ambiguous. Germline CDR1 is MRHNA and CDR2 is SNTAGT. The CDR3 extends over 11 amino acids. V lost 9 bases and J lost 5, with 10 bases in between.

V and J are TRBV6-5 and TRBJ1-5; 10 positions agree with TRBD1. The CDR3 contains 13 residues. Losses at the gene ends were 6 bases for V and 16 bases for J; bases not matched to a gene: 12. Germline CDR1 MNHEY, CDR2 SVGAGI. CDR3 bases: TGTGCCAGCAGCGCGGGAGGGACAGGGGATTTTCATTTT. Encoded protein: CASSAGGTGDFHF.

This clone has more than one count but fewer than ten. The chain is built from TRBV9 and TRBJ2-5; D ambiguous. The J call may be wrong; the DNA end is better matched by TRBJ2-7. The CDR3 covers 14 residues. Germline-derived CDR1 and CDR2 are SGDLS and YYNGEE. The CDR3 nucleotides are TGTGCCAGCAGCGTACATGACGACTCCTACGAGCAGTACTTC. Translation gives CASSVHDDSYEQYF.

The chain recombines TRBV30 with TRBJ2-5; D is undetermined. This CDR3 is 11 amino acids long. V was cut by 1 base and J by 5 bases, with 5 bases left in between. CDR1 is GTSNPN and CDR2 is SVGIG in the germline V gene (reference sequence). The CDR3 bases are TGTGCCTGGAGTGAACGGGAGACCCAGTACTTC. It is translated as CAWSERETQYF.

The table lists this clone with a few counts. The rearrangement joins TRBV7-2 to TRBJ2-7, with 8 nucleotides matching TRBD2. The germline CDR1 and CDR2 sequences are SGHTA and FQGNSA. The length of the CDR3 is 15 residues. With 5 bases clipped from V and 4 bases from J, the junction kept 10 bases outside the gene matches. The CDR3 DNA sequence: TGTGCCAGCAGCCCCCCTGGCGGGAGGCAGTACGAGCAGTACTTC. This gives the protein CASSPPGGRQYEQYF.

This clone came up a few times. The chain joins TRBV6-5 to TRBJ1-2, with no clear D. V lost 6 bases to trimming and J lost 2 bases, with 10 bases between them. Germline V lookup: CDR1 MNHEY, CDR2 SVGAGI. The CDR3 is 13 amino acids. The CDR3 DNA follows: TGTGCCAGCAGGAATAATTTGAACTATGGCTACACCTTC. Translation gives CASRNNLNYGYTF.